The sequence of this T cell receptor (beta chain) was determined in a study of Graves' ophthalmopathy and Graves' hyperthyroidism. Trimming took off 7 bases at V and 2 bases at J, with 18 bases between the two ends. The CDR3 consists of 16 residues. Germline assignment: CDR1 MGHDK and CDR2 SYGVNS. Amplification from RNA transcripts yielded the TCR beta CDR3 regions. Second-round multiplex PCR came after first-round RT-PCR with HTBI primers. TCRdb called the multiplex PCR reads again in MiXCR, with one record for every CDR3 protein. The sample lists 650,000 to 900,000 distinct CDR3 sequences, roughly two fifths occurring once. Only one count was recorded for this clonotype. The diagnosis was founded upon clinical symptoms, serum thyroxine, TRAb, thyroid ultrasound and orbital computed tomography. PBMCs were isolated by Ficoll-Paque density gradient centrifugation, using approximately 10 ml of fresh peripheral blood as the starting material.

The receptor's source is an adult man with Graves' ophthalmopathy. Sequenced: peripheral blood. The rearrangement joins TRBV25-1 to TRBJ1-5; D is unclear. The CDR3 DNA is TGTGCCAGCACCAAACCCCGAGCCGTAGGCAATCAGCCCCAGCATTTT. Protein sequence: CASTKPRAVGNQPQHF.